This T cell receptor beta chain was captured in a study of blood T cell repertoires in COVID-19. Profiled with immunoSEQ multiplex PCR; TCRdb holds only in-frame clones, not every one. The sample includes about 170,000 clones, approximately 90% seen only once; the top ten take approximately 0.48%. The source material was peripheral blood. This clonotype originated in a man aged 50-59 years with acute or convalescent COVID-19.

The CDR3 DNA follows: TGTGCCAGCAGCCAAGGCAGGCAGACCACTGAAGCTTTCTTT. Protein sequence: CASSQGRQTTEAFF. V usage is TRBV3-1 (or the pseudogene TRBV3-2) and J usage is TRBJ1-1; D gene uncertain. Trimming pared 1 base from V and 4 bases from J, leaving 10 bases between. Germline-derived CDR1 and CDR2 are LGHDT and YNNKEL (reference sequence). The CDR3 sequence is 14 residues long.